The next 18 T cell receptor beta chains were all read from a single sample in a study of blood T cell repertoires in COVID-19. Here immunoSEQ multiplex PCR was the method, and the copy in TCRdb shows in-frame clones only, minus some. The sample comprises approximately 360,000 clones, roughly 90% of which are singletons, and 1.2% rests with the top ten. The sequencing sample was made of peripheral blood. Receptors originate from a man aged 35 to 55 with acute or convalescent COVID-19.

The chain recombines TRBV4-2 with TRBJ2-7; a weak D match, TRBD1 (9 bases). Trimming pared 0 bases from V and 1 base from J, leaving 13 bases between. The CDR3 consists of 16 residues. Germline CDR1 LGHNA, CDR2 YNFKEQ. The DNA for the CDR3 is TGTGCCAGCAGCCAAGATAGCGGGACAGGGTCCTACGAGCAGTACTTC. It specifies CASSQDSGTGSYEQYF.

The rearrangement uses TRBV18 and TRBJ2-7, with D possibly matching TRBD1 (5 bases). Trimming took off 3 bases at V and 1 base at J, with 10 bases between the two ends. There are 14 residues in the CDR3. CDR1 and CDR2 from the germline V gene are KGHSH and LQKENI. The CDR3 DNA reads as TGTGCCAGCTCACCCTACAGGCGTTCCTACGAGCAGTACTTC. Its protein product is CASSPYRRSYEQYF.

This clone was picked up a small number of times. The rearrangement joins TRBV6-6 to TRBJ1-2; TRBD1 aligns across 8 bases. Germline V gene sequence: CDR1 MNHNY, CDR2 SVGAGI (reference sequence). The V segment lost 5 bases and the J segment 0 bases; nucleotides outside the gene matches: 8. CDR3 size: 16 residues. This chain's CDR3 is CASSPTRTGPNYGYTF. CDR3 sequence (DNA): TGTGCCAGCAGTCCCACTCGGACAGGGCCTAACTATGGCTACACCTTC.

This chain uses TRBV5-6 with TRBJ2-5; D unresolved. The CDR3 totals 14 residues. CDR1 and CDR2 from the germline V gene are SGHDT and YYEEEE. Trimming took 0 bases from V and 5 from J, leaving 11 bases between them. CDR3 nucleotide sequence: TGTGCCAGCAGCTTGGCCGTGGCCAGGGAGACCCAGTACTTC. This translates into CASSLAVARETQYF. Using reference TRBV5-6 and TRBJ2-5 for the parts outside the CDR3, the full variable domain is DAGVTQSPTHLIKTRGQQVTLRCSPKSGHDTVSWYQQALGQGPQFIFQYYEEEERQRGNFPDRFSGHQFPNYSSELNVNALLLGDSALYLCASSLAVARETQYFGPGTRLLVL.

The rearrangement joins TRBV10-1 to TRBJ1-2; D is perhaps TRBD1 (6 bases). The V gene lost 4 bases and the J gene lost 2 bases, with 23 bases spanning the gap. The CDR3 consists of 18 residues. Germline V gene lookup returns CDR1 WNHNN and CDR2 SYGVQD (reference sequence). This chain's CDR3 is CASSALRGSSYSNYGYTF. CDR3 nucleotides: TGCGCCAGCAGTGCCCTTAGGGGGTCATCCTACTCAAACTATGGCTACACCTTC.

The chain is built from TRBV5-1 and TRBJ1-1, with D unresolved. CDR3 length: 13 residues. V lost 4 bases and J 4 bases, leaving 11 bases between the germline ends. Per the germline V gene, CDR1 is SGHRS and CDR2 is YFSETQ. CDR3 sequence: CASSLRVSTEAFF. In DNA form, the CDR3 reads TGCGCCAGCAGCCTCCGAGTGAGCACTGAAGCTTTCTTT.

The CDR3 DNA reads as TGCGCCAGCAGCCGGGACAGCTACAATGAGCAGTTCTTC. Its translation is CASSRDSYNEQFF. The chain links TRBV5-1 to TRBJ2-1, with 7 bases lining up with TRBD1. This CDR3 comprises 13 residues. Germline V gene lookup returns CDR1 SGHRS and CDR2 YFSETQ. Trimming cost V 4 bases and J 3 bases; bases outside gene matches: 1.

There are many counts of this clone. V usage is TRBV27 and J usage is TRBJ2-2; TRBD2 aligns across 7 bases. The CDR3 contains 14 residues. V lost 2 bases to trimming and J lost 6 bases; unmatched junction nucleotides: 3. Germline-derived CDR1 and CDR2 are MNHEY and SMNVEV (reference sequence). The CDR3 spells CASSLRLAAGELFF. For the CDR3, the DNA is TGTGCCAGCAGTTTAAGACTAGCTGCCGGGGAGCTGTTTTTT.

The chain uses TRBV11-2 and TRBJ2-2, with 8 positions matching TRBD2. The CDR3 extends over 17 amino acids. V shed 4 bases and J 2 bases; nucleotides not matched to a gene: 9. Per the germline V gene, CDR1 is SGHAT and CDR2 is FQNNGV. The CDR3 bases are TGTGCCAGCAGCTCCCCGCAAGGACTAGCTAACACCGGGGAGCTGTTTTTT. This sequence encodes CASSSPQGLANTGELFF. The full variable domain, its missing parts supplied by reference TRBV11-2 and TRBJ2-2, is EAGVAQSPRYKIIEKRQSVAFWCNPISGHATLYWYQQILGQGPKLLIQFQNNGVVDDSQLPKDRFSAERLKGVDSTLKIQPAKLEDSAVYLCASSSPQGLANTGELFFGEGSRLTVL.

V and J are TRBV28 and TRBJ1-2; a weak D match, TRBD1 (5 bases). V was clipped by 1 base and J by 5 bases, with 14 bases between them. The CDR3 sequence is 15 residues long. In germline, CDR1 is MDHEN, CDR2 SYDVKM. This chain's CDR3 is CASSLYGGSRYGYTF. The CDR3 nucleotides read TGTGCCAGCAGTTTATACGGGGGGTCAAGATATGGCTACACCTTC.

The sample holds one count of this clone. The V and J genes are TRBV13 and TRBJ2-1; tentatively, D is TRBD2 (6 bases). Trimming took 2 bases from V and 9 from J, leaving 8 bases between them. Germline V gene lookup returns CDR1 PRHDT and CDR2 FYEKMQ (reference sequence). The CDR3 has 12 amino acids. In DNA, the CDR3 is TGTGCCAGCAGCTTACCAGCGGGTGAGCAGTTCTTC. Its translation is CASSLPAGEQFF.

This chain joins TRBV4-1 and TRBJ2-3; 9 bases are shared with TRBD1. Germline V CDR1 and CDR2: MGHRA, YSYEKL. The CDR3 has 15 amino acids. The J segment lost 2 bases and the V segment lost 1 base, leaving 1 base of the junction unmatched. CDR3 nucleotide sequence: TGCGCCAGCAGCCAAGGGGACAGGGACACAGATACGCAGTATTTT. It translates to CASSQGDRDTDTQYF.

The rearrangement uses TRBV9 and TRBJ1-2, with D perhaps TRBD1 (5 bases). The CDR3 consists of 17 residues. Germline loops: CDR1 SGDLS, CDR2 YYNGEE. V lost 0 bases and J lost 7, with 22 bases in between. In nucleotides, the CDR3 is TGTGCCAGCAGCGTAGATGGGGCATCGACCTTCGGCGCTGGCTACACCTTC. Translated: CASSVDGASTFGAGYTF.

V and J are TRBV6-5 and TRBJ1-2; maybe TRBD1 (6 bases). Germline V lookup: CDR1 MNHEY, CDR2 SVGAGI. V was clipped by 6 bases and J by 2 bases, with 16 bases between them. The length of the CDR3 is 15 residues. CDR3 amino acids: CASRTGTLHNYGYTF. Written as DNA, the CDR3 is TGTGCCAGCAGGACCGGGACACTGCACAACTATGGCTACACCTTC.

The chain carries TRBV20-1 and TRBJ2-7; D not resolved. CDR3 length: 11 amino acids. Germline lookup yields CDR1 DFQATT and CDR2 SNEGSKA (reference sequence). Trimming pared 4 bases from V and 0 bases from J, leaving 4 bases between. The CDR3: CSAKHSYEQYF. As DNA, the CDR3 is TGCAGTGCTAAACACTCCTACGAGCAGTACTTC.

V is TRBV7-9 and J is TRBJ1-1; D possibly corresponds to TRBD1 (5 bases). CDR3 size: 13 residues. CDR1 and CDR2 from the germline V gene are SEHNR and FQNEAQ (reference sequence). V lost 6 bases and J lost 6, with 14 bases in between. For the CDR3, the DNA is TGTGCCAGCAGACCTAGTCAGGGCGCTGAAGCTTTCTTT. It codes for CASRPSQGAEAFF.

In its sample, this clone was seen once. The rearrangement uses TRBV19 and TRBJ1-5; 8 positions match TRBD1. This CDR3 has 16 residues. Germline lookup yields CDR1 LNHDA and CDR2 SQIVND (reference sequence). V gave up 4 bases and J gave up 4 bases; unmatched junction bases: 9. The CDR3 sequence: CASSTIRQGYNQPQHF. The CDR3 DNA reads as TGTGCCAGTAGTACCATCAGACAGGGGTATAATCAGCCCCAGCATTTT. The full variable domain, completed using reference TRBV19 and TRBJ1-5, is DGGITQSPKYLFRKEGQNVTLSCEQNLNHDAMYWYRQDPGQGLRLIYYSQIVNDFQKGDIAEGYSVSREKKESFPLTVTSAQKNPTAFYLCASSTIRQGYNQPQHFGDGTRLSIL.

The chain links TRBV19 to TRBJ1-5; D is perhaps TRBD1 (5 bases). The CDR3 contains 15 residues. Trimming took 6 bases from V and 10 from J, leaving 22 bases between them. Germline CDR1 and CDR2: LNHDA and SQIVND (reference sequence). The CDR3 bases are TGTGCCAGTAGCCAGGGTGGCCAGGGAGGTTATCCCCAGCATTTT. This translates into CASSQGGQGGYPQHF.